The rows below give T cell receptor beta chains drawn from one sample of a study of shared T cell receptors in the human thymus. Only in-frame clones appear in the TCRdb table, and some are missing; sequencing was by immunoSEQ multiplex PCR. Among fewer than 700,000 clones listed, roughly 90% were seen once. These data also formed part of another study, on human thymus T cells.

The sequenced sample consisted of thymocytes. Receptor source: a boy under two years old with a congenital heart defect. Each CDR3 is given with its conserved first and last residue. A D gene is named only where the DNA matches it firmly. Size values are once, few and many counts, or a class for expanded clones, and some rows have none.

TRBJ2-3 | NA | TRBV18 | TRBD2 | CASSRRGTGDGLAGEAGTDTQYF | TGTGCCAGCTCCAGGCGGGGGACAGGGGACGGACTAGCGGGAGAGGCCGGCACAGATACGCAGTATTTT
TRBJ2-7 | NA | TRBV30 | NA | CAWNQGLYEQYF | TGTGCCTGGAATCAGGGCTTGTACGAGCAGTACTTC
TRBJ1-4 | few | TRBV19 | NA | CASSIIWGEAGKLFF | TGTGCCAGTAGTATAATTTGGGGGGAAGCTGGAAAACTGTTTTTT
TRBJ2-1 | NA | TRBV15 | TRBD1 | CATSRDRAGQGGDNEQFF | TGTGCCACCAGCAGAGATCGTGCGGGACAGGGGGGGGACAATGAGCAGTTCTTC
TRBJ2-1 | NA | TRBV4-3 | NA | CASSHRDNYNEQFF | TGCGCCAGCAGCCATAGGGACAACTACAATGAGCAGTTCTTC
TRBJ2-1 | NA | TRBV2 | TRBD2 | CASGGGTSGSRRDEQFF | TGTGCCAGCGGGGGGGGGACTAGCGGGAGCCGAAGGGATGAGCAGTTCTTC
TRBJ2-3 | NA | TRBV29-1 | TRBD1 | CSVAAGQGQTDTQYF | TGCAGCGTTGCCGCGGGACAGGGTCAAACAGATACGCAGTATTTT
TRBJ2-7 | NA | TRBV23-1 | TRBD1 | CASSRTRVRGQGKRYEQYF | TGCGCCAGCAGTCGAACTCGCGTCCGGGGACAGGGGAAACGTTACGAGCAGTACTTC
TRBJ1-5 | NA | TRBV2 | TRBD1 | CASSERGFGTATGGKDQPQHF | TGTGCCAGCAGTGAAAGGGGATTTGGGACGGCGACAGGGGGAAAGGATCAGCCCCAGCATTTT
TRBJ2-6 | NA | TRBV5-6 | NA | CASSRNPQGAGANVLTF | TGTGCCAGCAGCCGAAACCCTCAAGGGGCTGGGGCCAACGTCCTGACTTTC
TRBJ2-1 | NA | TRBV7-7 | NA | CASSHGTGSYNEQFF | TGTGCCAGCTCCCACGGAACAGGGTCCTACAATGAGCAGTTCTTC
TRBJ2-3 | NA | TRBV27 | TRBD2 | CASSRPAGGRPWDTQYF | TGTGCCAGCTCCCGTCCCGCTGGCGGGAGACCATGGGATACGCAGTATTTT